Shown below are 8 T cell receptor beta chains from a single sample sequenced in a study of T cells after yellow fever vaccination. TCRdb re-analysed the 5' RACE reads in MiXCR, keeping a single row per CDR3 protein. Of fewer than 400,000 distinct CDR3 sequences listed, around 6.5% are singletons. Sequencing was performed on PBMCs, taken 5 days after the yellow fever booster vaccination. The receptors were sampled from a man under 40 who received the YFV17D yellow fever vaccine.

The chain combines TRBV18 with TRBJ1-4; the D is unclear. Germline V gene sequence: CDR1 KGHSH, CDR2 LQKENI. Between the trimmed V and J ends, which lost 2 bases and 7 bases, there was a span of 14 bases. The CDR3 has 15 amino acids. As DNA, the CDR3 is TGTGCCAGCTCACCAGGGCTGGGTGGCGTTGAAAAACTGTTTTTT. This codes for CASSPGLGGVEKLFF.

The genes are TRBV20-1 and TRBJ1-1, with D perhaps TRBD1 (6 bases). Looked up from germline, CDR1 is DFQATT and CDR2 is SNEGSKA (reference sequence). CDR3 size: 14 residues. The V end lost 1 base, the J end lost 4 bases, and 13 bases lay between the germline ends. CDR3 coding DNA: TGCAGTGCTAGAGGAGAAACAGGGTCCACTGAAGCTTTCTTT. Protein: CSARGETGSTEAFF.

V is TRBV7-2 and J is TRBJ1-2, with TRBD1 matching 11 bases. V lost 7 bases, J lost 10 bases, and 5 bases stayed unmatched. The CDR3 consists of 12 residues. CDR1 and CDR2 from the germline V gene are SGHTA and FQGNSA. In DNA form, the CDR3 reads TGTGCCAGCAAGCGGACAGGGGGCGACTACACCTTC. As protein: CASKRTGGDYTF. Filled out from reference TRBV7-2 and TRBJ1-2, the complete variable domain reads GAGVSQSPSNKVTEKGKDVELRCDPISGHTALYWYRQSLGQGLEFLIYFQGNSAPDKSGLPSDRFSAERTGGSVSTLTIQRTQQEDSAVYLCASKRTGGDYTFGSGTRLTVV.

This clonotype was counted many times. CDR3 sequence reads: CSAEVVRGQPPYGYTF. The CDR3 bases are TGCAGTGCCGAGGTTGTGAGGGGCCAGCCCCCCTATGGCTACACCTTC. This sequence joins TRBV20-1 and TRBJ1-2; D may be TRBD1 (5 bases). The CDR3 length is 16 residues. V gave up 6 bases and J gave up 4 bases, with 24 bases separating them. The germline gives CDR1 DFQATT, CDR2 SNEGSKA (reference sequence).

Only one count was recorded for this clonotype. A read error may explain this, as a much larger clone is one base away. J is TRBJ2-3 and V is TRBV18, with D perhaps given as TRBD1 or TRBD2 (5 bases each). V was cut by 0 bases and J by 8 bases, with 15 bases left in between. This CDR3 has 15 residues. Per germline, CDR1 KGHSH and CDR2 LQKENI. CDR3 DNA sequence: TGTGCCAGCTCACCACCGCCCGGGACGACTTCTACGCAGTATTTT. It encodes CASSPPPGTTSTQYF.

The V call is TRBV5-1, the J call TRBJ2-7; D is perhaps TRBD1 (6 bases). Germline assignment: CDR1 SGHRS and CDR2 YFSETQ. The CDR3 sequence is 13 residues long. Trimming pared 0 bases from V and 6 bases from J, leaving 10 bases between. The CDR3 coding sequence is TGCGCCAGCAGCTTGGCCAACAGGGCCGAGCAGTACTTC. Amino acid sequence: CASSLANRAEQYF.

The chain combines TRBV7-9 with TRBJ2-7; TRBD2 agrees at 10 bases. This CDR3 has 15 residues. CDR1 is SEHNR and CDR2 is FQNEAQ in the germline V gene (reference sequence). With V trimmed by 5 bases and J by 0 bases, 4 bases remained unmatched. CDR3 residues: CASSQTSGDSYEQYF. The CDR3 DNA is TGTGCCAGCAGCCAAACTAGCGGGGACTCCTACGAGCAGTACTTC.

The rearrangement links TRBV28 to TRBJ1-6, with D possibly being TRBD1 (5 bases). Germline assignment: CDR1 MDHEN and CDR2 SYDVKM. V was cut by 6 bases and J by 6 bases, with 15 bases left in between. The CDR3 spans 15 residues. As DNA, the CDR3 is TGTGCCAGCAGGGAGCAGGGTTGGAGTAATTCACCCCTCCACTTT. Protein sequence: CASREQGWSNSPLHF.